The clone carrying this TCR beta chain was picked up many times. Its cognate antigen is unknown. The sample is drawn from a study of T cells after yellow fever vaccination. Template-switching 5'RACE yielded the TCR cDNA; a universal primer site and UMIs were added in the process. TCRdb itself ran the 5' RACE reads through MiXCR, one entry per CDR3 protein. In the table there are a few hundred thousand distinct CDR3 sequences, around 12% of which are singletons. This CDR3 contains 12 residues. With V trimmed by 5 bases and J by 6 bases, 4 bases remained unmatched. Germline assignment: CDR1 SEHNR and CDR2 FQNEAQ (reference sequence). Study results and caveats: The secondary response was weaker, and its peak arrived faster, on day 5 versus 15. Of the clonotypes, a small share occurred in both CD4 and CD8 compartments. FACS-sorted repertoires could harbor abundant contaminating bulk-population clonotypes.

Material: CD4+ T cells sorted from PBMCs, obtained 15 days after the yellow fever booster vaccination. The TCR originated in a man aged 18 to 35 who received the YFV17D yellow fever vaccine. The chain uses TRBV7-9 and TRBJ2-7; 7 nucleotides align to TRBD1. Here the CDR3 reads CASSANRGEQYV. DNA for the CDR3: TGTGCCAGCAGCGCGAACAGGGGCGAGCAGTACGTC.